Detailed here is one T cell receptor (beta chain). What it binds is unknown. The germline V gene encodes CDR1 SGHNT and CDR2 YYREEE (reference sequence). The CDR3 extends over 14 amino acids. V dropped 1 base and J dropped 4 bases, with 11 bases sitting between them. The data stem from a study of cytomegalovirus exposure and HLA in healthy donors. Whole-study context: The 120 validation repertoires were produced on the same platform as the roughly 700 repertoires of the first cohort. This was reported in a later analysis.

Notes on the study in general: Some TCR beta chains (roughly 150 of them) were listed as cytomegalovirus-associated. Rare TCR sequences predominated, though certain public TCRs were found in many donors.

TCRdb keeps only in-frame clones here, not all; method: immunoSEQ multiplex PCR. The sample holds approximately 160,000 clones, about 89% seen once. The TCR originated in a woman aged 18-29 years in good health and CMV-seropositive. The chain combines TRBV5-4 with TRBJ2-5; maybe TRBD2 (6 bases). The sequenced sample was PBMCs. The CDR3 DNA reads TGTGCCAGCAGCTTGCTCGACGGGAGAGAGACCCAGTACTTC. Translating gives CASSLLDGRETQYF.